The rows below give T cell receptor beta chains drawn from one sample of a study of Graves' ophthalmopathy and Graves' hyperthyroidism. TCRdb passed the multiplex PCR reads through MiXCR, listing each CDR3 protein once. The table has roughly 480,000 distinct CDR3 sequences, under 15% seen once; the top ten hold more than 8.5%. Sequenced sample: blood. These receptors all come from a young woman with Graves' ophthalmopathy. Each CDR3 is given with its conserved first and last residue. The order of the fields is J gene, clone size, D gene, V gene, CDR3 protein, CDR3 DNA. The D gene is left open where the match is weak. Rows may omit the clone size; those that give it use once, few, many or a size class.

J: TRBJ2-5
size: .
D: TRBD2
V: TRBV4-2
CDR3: CAGSRPGKLAGGSETQYF
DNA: TGTGCCGGCAGCCGACCGGGAAAACTAGCGGGAGGTTCTGAGACCCAGTACTTC

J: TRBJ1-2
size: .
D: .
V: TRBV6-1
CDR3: CASRPTTGTYGYTF
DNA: TGTGCCAGCAGGCCCACCACAGGGACCTATGGCTACACCTTC

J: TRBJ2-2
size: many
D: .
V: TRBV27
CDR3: CASSLQPQNTGELFF
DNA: TGTGCCAGCAGTCTACAGCCCCAGAACACCGGGGAGCTGTTTTTT

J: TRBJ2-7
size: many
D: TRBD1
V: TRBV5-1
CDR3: CASSLATGQGAYEQYF
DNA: TGCGCCAGCAGCTTGGCCACAGGACAGGGGGCCTACGAGCAGTACTTC

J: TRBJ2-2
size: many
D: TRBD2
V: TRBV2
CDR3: CASSEIGLAGEKAGELFF
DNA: TGTGCCAGCAGTGAAATAGGACTAGCGGGAGAGAAAGCCGGGGAGCTGTTTTTT

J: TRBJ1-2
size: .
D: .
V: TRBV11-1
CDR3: CASSHYWGALLGYGYTF
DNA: TGTGCCAGCAGCCACTATTGGGGGGCTCTCCTTGGCTATGGCTACACCTTC

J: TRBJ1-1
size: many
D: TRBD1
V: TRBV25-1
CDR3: CASSGDRGNTEAFF
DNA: TGTGCCAGCAGTGGAGACAGGGGGAACACTGAAGCTTTCTTT

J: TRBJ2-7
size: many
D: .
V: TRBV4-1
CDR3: CASSQDNYEQYF
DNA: TGCGCCAGCAGCCAAGATAATTACGAGCAGTACTTC

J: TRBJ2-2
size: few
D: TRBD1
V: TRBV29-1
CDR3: CSVEVGAGTGVGTGELFF
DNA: TGCAGCGTTGAAGTGGGGGCCGGAACAGGGGTGGGAACCGGGGAGCTGTTTTTT

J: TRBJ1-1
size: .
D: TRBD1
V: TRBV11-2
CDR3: CASSQTGGSSFF
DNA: TGTGCCAGCAGCCAGACAGGGGGTTCGTCTTTCTTT

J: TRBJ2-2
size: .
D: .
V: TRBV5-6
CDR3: CASSLSQRATTGELFF
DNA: TGTGCCAGCAGCTTGAGCCAGCGGGCTACCACCGGGGAGCTGTTTTTT

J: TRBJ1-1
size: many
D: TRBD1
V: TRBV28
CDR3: CASSNTDRGTEAFF
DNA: TGTGCCAGCAGCAATACGGACAGGGGGACTGAAGCTTTCTTT

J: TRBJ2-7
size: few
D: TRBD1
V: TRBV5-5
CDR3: CASSFRIRTGSYEQYF
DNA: TGTGCCAGCAGCTTCAGGATACGGACAGGCTCCTACGAGCAGTACTTC

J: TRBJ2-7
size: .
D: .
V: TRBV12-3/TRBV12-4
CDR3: CASSSSRTYEQYF
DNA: TGTGCCAGCAGTTCAAGCAGGACCTACGAGCAGTACTTC

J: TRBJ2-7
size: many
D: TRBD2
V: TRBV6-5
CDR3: CATVQTSAGSYEQYF
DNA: TGTGCCACTGTTCAGACTAGCGCCGGCTCCTACGAGCAGTACTTC

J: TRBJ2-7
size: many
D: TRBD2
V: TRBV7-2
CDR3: CASSSSAGGPYEQYF
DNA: TGTGCCAGCAGCTCTTCGGCGGGGGGCCCCTACGAGCAGTACTTC